The present T cell receptor (beta chain) was sequenced within a study of CD8+ T cells in alopecia areata. The overall study: Patients took tofacitinib for 6 to 18 months, followed by 6 drug-free months. General observations from the study: Greater clonality was observed in lesional scalp samples, especially alopecia totalis/universalis, versus normal scalp.

Treatment noted: oral pan-JAK inhibitor, 5-10 mg twice daily. This clone was counted only a few times. What it binds is unknown. Extraction of RNA preceded its reverse transcription into cDNA, which served as the sequencing template. Method: immunoSEQ multiplex PCR; TCRdb's copy keeps in-frame clones and lacks some. The data show 100,000 to 150,000 clones, with roughly 55% seen just once and roughly 5% held by the top ten. CDR1 is GTSNPN and CDR2 is SVGIG in the germline V gene (reference sequence). The CDR3 has 13 amino acids. The V gene lost 0 bases and the J gene lost 2 bases, with 7 bases spanning the gap.

This specimen consisted of CD4+ T cells sorted from blood, obtained at week 4, from a patient treated with tofacitinib. The rearrangement joins TRBV30 to TRBJ2-5, with no clear D. The TCR sequence derives from a human donor with alopecia areata. In DNA form, the CDR3 reads TGTGCCTGGAGTGTAATCGGACAAGAGACCCAGTACTTC. It codes for CAWSVIGQETQYF.